Below are 15 T cell receptor beta chains sequenced from a single sample in a study of tumor-infiltrating lymphocytes in primary liver carcinoma (dated by TCRdb to about 2017). Without any cell sorting, total RNA and DNA were co-extracted from about 20-30 mg of bulk tissue using the AllPrep DNA/RNA mini kit. Reads for this sample came from an Illumina HiSeq 2500. Starting from 500 to 600 ng total RNA, TCRbeta-specific cDNA was produced by reverse transcription with a constant-region primer and ProtoScript II reverse transcriptase. Three nested multiplex PCR rounds, following a slightly modified ARM-PCR procedure, were used to build the TCRbeta libraries. Multiplex TRBV1-TRBV30 forward primers and a Cbeta reverse primer were used in the first two PCR rounds, each of which was run for around 9 cycles. The public reads were run again by TCRdb, first through fastp at Q25 and then through MiXCR, and only productive beta chains were kept. Rows with one shared CDR3 protein collapse into an entry with the most common genes and DNA. The sample profile shows approximately 76,000 distinct CDR3 sequences; around 75% of them were found once. Jointly, the top ten make up around 13% of the sample.

Source material: liver tumor tissue from sampling region 4. The meaning of the sample's cell subset or site label: tumor region T4, right-lateral pole. The receptors were gathered from a woman in her fifties or sixties with primary liver carcinoma and hepatitis B virus infection.

This clonotype has at least ten counts. The chain employs TRBV5-1 and TRBJ2-7; 12 bases are a match to TRBD2. Germline assignment: CDR1 SGHRS and CDR2 YFSETQ. V shed 3 bases, J shed 0 bases, and the junction held 10 bases outside the gene matches. The CDR3 loop spans 18 amino acids. For the CDR3, the DNA is TGCGCCAGCAGCTACGCACTAGCGGGAGGACAGAGCTCCTACGAGCAGTACTTC. Its translation is CASSYALAGGQSSYEQYF.

In the case of this clonotype: A much bigger clone sits one base away, suggesting this may be a read error. The chain couples TRBV5-1 to TRBJ2-2, with 8 bases lining up with TRBD2. Germline-derived CDR1 and CDR2 are SGHRS and YFSETQ. This CDR3 has 17 residues. Trimming took 0 bases from V and 5 from J; bases not matched to a gene: 9. CDR3 sequence: CASSLGSLAGSTGELFF. CDR3 nucleotides: TGCGCCAGCAGCTTGGGTAGTCTAGCGGGTAGTACCGGGGAGCTGTTTTTT. Full variable domain (missing parts from reference TRBV5-1 and TRBJ2-2): KAGVTQTPRYLIKTRGQQVTLSCSPISGHRSVSWYQQTPGQGLQFLFEYFSETQRNKGNFPGRFSGRQFSNSRSEMNVSTLELGDSALYLCASSLGSLAGSTGELFFGEGSRLTVL.

Comments on this clonotype: One junction end disagrees with the germline gene, perhaps due to a read error. The chain carries TRBV11-2 and TRBJ2-3; no reliable D call. The CDR3 runs 13 residues. Germline V CDR1 and CDR2: SGHAT, FQNNGV. The CDR3 here is CASSSDRGDRQYF. The CDR3 bases are TGTGCCAGCAGCTCAGATCGAGGAGATAGGCAGTATTTC.

Turning to this clonotype: It is likely a read error, because the conserved phenylalanine at the end of the CDR3 is missing. V and J are TRBV11-2 and TRBJ1-1; D remains unclear. Germline assignment: CDR1 SGHAT and CDR2 FQNNGV. The CDR3 totals 13 residues. In DNA, the CDR3 is TGTGTCAGCAGTTTTCATGGTGGGACTGAAGCTTTCATT. This sequence encodes CVSSFHGGTEAFI.

On this clonotype: At one boundary the junction diverges from the germline segment, which might be a read error. The chain joins TRBV28 to TRBJ1-1; D is ambiguous. The CDR3 contains 11 residues. The germline CDR1 and CDR2 sequences are MDHEN and SYDVKM. CDR3 sequence: CASSISAEASF. The CDR3 bases are TGTGCCAGCAGTATAAGCGCTGAAGCTTCCTTT.

This chain's CDR3 is CSGERGSFYNEQFF. CDR3 coding DNA: TGCAGCGGCGAGCGGGGCAGCTTCTACAATGAGCAGTTCTTC. This sequence joins TRBV29-1 and TRBJ2-1; TRBD2 agrees at 7 bases. After removal of 7 bases from V and 3 bases from J, the junction contained 9 bases not matched to a gene. CDR1 is SQVTM, CDR2 ANQGSEA, per germline. CDR3 size: 14 residues.

This clonotype was seen ten or more times. V gene TRBV5-6 combines with J gene TRBJ2-5; D unclear. Germline V CDR1 and CDR2: SGHDT, YYEEEE. Trimming took 1 base from V and 5 from J, leaving 15 bases between them. The CDR3 spans 15 residues. In DNA form, the CDR3 reads TGTGCCAGCAGCTTGTATACGGTGGGGTTGGAGACCCAGTACTTC. Translation: CASSLYTVGLETQYF. Using reference TRBV5-6 and TRBJ2-5 for the parts outside the CDR3, the full variable domain is DAGVTQSPTHLIKTRGQQVTLRCSPKSGHDTVSWYQQALGQGPQFIFQYYEEEERQRGNFPDRFSGHQFPNYSSELNVNALLLGDSALYLCASSLYTVGLETQYFGPGTRLLVL.

Comment on this clonotype: A single base separates this from a much larger clone, so it may be a read error. The chain carries TRBV11-2 and TRBJ2-2; maybe TRBD2 (6 bases). Germline CDR1 and CDR2: SGHAT and FQNNGV. The CDR3 loop spans 15 amino acids. The CDR3 loop is CVSSHVRGRTGELFF. Here the CDR3 DNA reads TGTGTCAGCAGCCATGTCCGGGGGAGGACCGGGGAGCTGTTTTTT.

Remarks on this clonotype: The junction departs from the called germline gene at one end, perhaps through a read error. The rearrangement uses TRBV6-5 and TRBJ2-7; weak D call: TRBD2 (6 bases). CDR3 length: 15 amino acids. Germline V CDR1 and CDR2: MNHEY, SVGAGI. This CDR3 is CGSSYSDSASDEQYF. CDR3 DNA sequence: TGTGGCAGCAGTTACTCGGATTCAGCTAGCGACGAGCAATACTTC.

This clonotype was observed a handful of times. The chain carries TRBV28 and TRBJ1-5; no clear D gene. The length of the CDR3 is 15 residues. The germline V and J ends were trimmed by 2 bases and 2 bases, with 10 bases remaining between them. CDR1 is MDHEN and CDR2 is SYDVKM in the germline V gene. The CDR3 spells CASSLRRAGNQPQHF. The CDR3 nucleotides are TGTGCCAGCAGTTTAAGACGTGCTGGCAATCAGCCCCAGCATTTT. Drawing the rest from reference TRBV28 and TRBJ1-5, the complete variable domain is DVKVTQSSRYLVKRTGEKVFLECVQDMDHENMFWYRQDPGLGLRLIYFSYDVKMKEKGDIPEGYSVSREKKERFSLILESASTNQTSMYLCASSLRRAGNQPQHFGDGTRLSIL.

J is TRBJ2-1 and V is TRBV12-3 or TRBV12-4; D is undetermined. The length of the CDR3 is 11 residues. V shed 5 bases and J shed 10 bases, with 9 bases lying between them. The CDR3 region has the DNA TGTGCCAGCAGTGTGGTCCGAGAGCAGTTCTTC. It translates to CASSVVREQFF.

Concerning this clonotype itself: This may stem from a read error, because a much larger clone lies one nucleotide away. Given the absence of the conserved phenylalanine or tryptophan at the CDR3 end, a read error is likely. The chain joins TRBV5-1 to TRBJ2-7, with TRBD1 matching 8 bases. CDR1 SGHRS and CDR2 YFSETQ come from the germline V gene. The V gene end was trimmed by 4 bases and the J gene end by 6 bases; junction bases not matched to a gene: 6. This CDR3 has 13 amino acids. Here the CDR3 DNA reads TGCGCCAGCAGCCCGGGACAGGTAGGCGAGCAGTACATC. This gives the protein CASSPGQVGEQYI.

As concerns this clonotype: The limits of the CDR3 on the DNA are not certain, so only TCRdb's listed CDR3 is given. The V gene is TRBV28, the J gene TRBJ2-7; the D call of TRBD2 is as the table states it, not checked on the DNA. CDR1 is MDHEN and CDR2 is SYDVKM in the germline V gene. The CDR3 length is 16 residues, termini included. The CDR3 protein is CASRAGWAGGIYEEYF.

Points on this clonotype: Lacking the conserved final phenylalanine or tryptophan, this CDR3 likely reflects a read error. This sequence joins TRBV28 and TRBJ2-2, with a tentative D call TRBD1 (6 bases). The CDR3 extends over 16 amino acids. The germline V gene has CDR1 MDHEN and CDR2 SYDVKM. V lost 7 bases and J lost 0, with 15 bases in between. CDR3 sequence: CASTQWTDANTGELFL. DNA of the CDR3: TGTGCCAGCACCCAATGGACAGACGCGAACACCGGGGAGCTGTTTCTT.

A remark on this clonotype: No conserved phenylalanine or tryptophan ends this CDR3, so it is likely a read error. The chain carries TRBV6-5 and TRBJ2-2; the D gene could be TRBD1 or TRBD2 (6 bases each). Trimming pared 3 bases from V and 5 bases from J, leaving 13 bases between. Germline lookup yields CDR1 MNHEY and CDR2 SVGAGI. CDR3 length: 15 residues. CDR3 in DNA: TGTGCCAGCAGTTATGGGGGGCATGGGACCGGGGAGCTGTTTCTT. This gives the protein CASSYGGHGTGELFL.